This is a list of T cell receptor beta chains from one sample in a study of cytomegalovirus exposure and HLA in healthy donors. Libraries were prepared by immunoSEQ multiplex PCR; TCRdb keeps only in-frame clonotypes and omits some of them. Seen here are about 160,000 clones, over 65% observed once, and the top ten hold 3.1%. The sequencing sample was made of PBMCs. The receptors were gathered from a woman aged 40 to 50 in good health and CMV-seronegative. CDR3s include the opening cysteine and the closing phenylalanine or tryptophan. Each record gives: CDR3 length, clone size, D gene, J gene, V gene, CDR3 DNA, CDR3 protein. D genes are given only for firm matches. Clone size is given for some rows only: seen once, a few or many times, or a class if the clone is expanded.

cdr3_length: 15
clone_size: medium-sized
d_call: TRBD1
j_call: TRBJ1-5
v_call: TRBV6-5
cdr3_nt: TGTGCCAGCAGCCCTCGACAGGGGAGCAATCAGCCCCAGCATTTT
cdr3_aa: CASSPRQGSNQPQHF

cdr3_length: 15
clone_size: once
d_call: TRBD2
j_call: TRBJ2-1
v_call: TRBV7-2
cdr3_nt: TGTGCCAGCAGCTGGCTACTAGCGAGTTCGAATGAGCAGTTCTTC
cdr3_aa: CASSWLLASSNEQFF

cdr3_length: 16
clone_size: NA
d_call: NA
j_call: TRBJ2-5
v_call: TRBV5-1
cdr3_nt: TGCGCCAGCAGCTACAGTCCTCAGCTTGGAGGGGAGACCCAGTACTTC
cdr3_aa: CASSYSPQLGGETQYF

cdr3_length: 18
clone_size: NA
d_call: TRBD2
j_call: TRBJ2-5
v_call: TRBV2
cdr3_nt: TGTGCCAGCAGTGAGGGGACTAGCGGGGGGGCTGGTCAAGAGACCCAGTACTTC
cdr3_aa: CASSEGTSGGAGQETQYF

cdr3_length: 15
clone_size: NA
d_call: NA
j_call: TRBJ2-7
v_call: TRBV5-6
cdr3_nt: TGTGCCAGCAGCTTTAGGCCAGGGGCGACCTACGAGCAGTACTTC
cdr3_aa: CASSFRPGATYEQYF

cdr3_length: 14
clone_size: NA
d_call: NA
j_call: TRBJ1-1
v_call: TRBV9
cdr3_nt: TGTGCCAGCACACGGTACAGGCAATTCACTGAAGCTTTCTTT
cdr3_aa: CASTRYRQFTEAFF

cdr3_length: 11
clone_size: NA
d_call: NA
j_call: TRBJ1-1
v_call: TRBV5-1
cdr3_nt: TGCGCCAGCTCCAACAGGGAGGGGGCTTTCTTT
cdr3_aa: CASSNREGAFF

cdr3_length: 17
clone_size: NA
d_call: NA
j_call: TRBJ1-2
v_call: TRBV28
cdr3_nt: TGTGCCAGCAGTTTACTCGGAGTGAGGGAAAGGACGGATGGCTACACCTTC
cdr3_aa: CASSLLGVRERTDGYTF

cdr3_length: 14
clone_size: NA
d_call: NA
j_call: TRBJ2-7
v_call: TRBV4-1
cdr3_nt: TGCGCCAGCAGCCCCTATCCTAACTCCTACGAGCAGTACTTC
cdr3_aa: CASSPYPNSYEQYF

cdr3_length: 18
clone_size: NA
d_call: TRBD2
j_call: TRBJ2-3
v_call: TRBV7-8
cdr3_nt: TGTGCCAGCAGCCAGGGACTCATAGCGGGGGTGAGCACAGATACGCAGTATTTT
cdr3_aa: CASSQGLIAGVSTDTQYF

cdr3_length: 16
clone_size: NA
d_call: NA
j_call: TRBJ2-3
v_call: TRBV4-1
cdr3_nt: TGCGCCAGCAGCCAAGGACCCTGGCGGGACACAGATACGCAGTATTTT
cdr3_aa: CASSQGPWRDTDTQYF

cdr3_length: 16
clone_size: NA
d_call: NA
j_call: TRBJ2-1
v_call: TRBV5-1
cdr3_nt: TGCGCCAGCAGCTTGGCAAACCAGGGTCTTGGGAATGAGCAGTTCTTC
cdr3_aa: CASSLANQGLGNEQFF

cdr3_length: 11
clone_size: many
d_call: NA
j_call: TRBJ1-5
v_call: TRBV5-1
cdr3_nt: TGCGCCAGCCCTCTCGGGGAGCCCCAGCATTTT
cdr3_aa: CASPLGEPQHF

cdr3_length: 13
clone_size: NA
d_call: NA
j_call: TRBJ2-5
v_call: TRBV18
cdr3_nt: TGTGCCAGCTCACTCGCGGGCTGGGAGACCCAGTACTTC
cdr3_aa: CASSLAGWETQYF

cdr3_length: 16
clone_size: NA
d_call: NA
j_call: TRBJ1-6
v_call: TRBV6-5
cdr3_nt: TGTGCCAGCAGTTCATCAGTAAGCTCCTATAATTCACCCCTCCACTTT
cdr3_aa: CASSSSVSSYNSPLHF

cdr3_length: 15
clone_size: once
d_call: NA
j_call: TRBJ1-6
v_call: TRBV11-2
cdr3_nt: TGTGCCAGCAGTTCCCTTCGGGACACGGATTCACCCCTCCACTTT
cdr3_aa: CASSSLRDTDSPLHF

cdr3_length: 15
clone_size: few
d_call: TRBD2
j_call: TRBJ2-1
v_call: TRBV4-1
cdr3_nt: TGCGCCAGCAGACCGGGACTAGCGGGGAGAAATGAGCAGTTCTTC
cdr3_aa: CASRPGLAGRNEQFF

cdr3_length: 16
clone_size: once
d_call: NA
j_call: TRBJ2-3
v_call: TRBV5-1
cdr3_nt: TGCGCCAGCAGCCGGGGAGGGGGGACCAACACAGATACGCAGTATTTT
cdr3_aa: CASSRGGGTNTDTQYF

cdr3_length: 15
clone_size: NA
d_call: NA
j_call: TRBJ2-7
v_call: TRBV7-3
cdr3_nt: TGTGCCAGCAGCCCGTTTCGGGGAGTCAAGGGCGAGCAGTACTTC
cdr3_aa: CASSPFRGVKGEQYF

cdr3_length: 13
clone_size: NA
d_call: NA
j_call: TRBJ2-5
v_call: TRBV18
cdr3_nt: TGTGCCAGCTCACCCGGGGGGCGAGAGACCCAGTACTTC
cdr3_aa: CASSPGGRETQYF

cdr3_length: 14
clone_size: once
d_call: NA
j_call: TRBJ2-2
v_call: TRBV28
cdr3_nt: TGTGCCAGCAGGGTGGGGGGTTCTACCGGGGAGCTGTTTTTT
cdr3_aa: CASRVGGSTGELFF

cdr3_length: 16
clone_size: NA
d_call: NA
j_call: TRBJ2-3
v_call: TRBV6-6
cdr3_nt: TGTGCCAGCAGTTTTTCCGGGGGGCCGGGTCCAGATACGCAGTATTTT
cdr3_aa: CASSFSGGPGPDTQYF

cdr3_length: 16
clone_size: NA
d_call: NA
j_call: TRBJ2-7
v_call: TRBV7-9
cdr3_nt: TGTTCCAGCAGCCGCCAACAGGCGCTTTTCGGATACGAGCAGTACTTC
cdr3_aa: CSSSRQQALFGYEQYF

cdr3_length: 17
clone_size: NA
d_call: TRBD2
j_call: TRBJ2-1
v_call: TRBV5-1
cdr3_nt: TGCGCCAGCAGCAACCTAGGTGGGGGACTAGTTCGGTATGAGCAGTTCTTC
cdr3_aa: CASSNLGGGLVRYEQFF

cdr3_length: 14
clone_size: NA
d_call: NA
j_call: TRBJ2-5
v_call: TRBV7-9
cdr3_nt: TGTGCCAGCAGCATAGGTCAGGTCCAAGAGACCCAGTACTTC
cdr3_aa: CASSIGQVQETQYF

cdr3_length: 14
clone_size: NA
d_call: NA
j_call: TRBJ1-2
v_call: TRBV5-1
cdr3_nt: TGCGCCAGCAGCTTACAGGACCATAACTATGGCTACACCTTC
cdr3_aa: CASSLQDHNYGYTF

cdr3_length: 14
clone_size: NA
d_call: NA
j_call: TRBJ2-7
v_call: TRBV5-1
cdr3_nt: TGCGCCAGCAGCTTGGGGTCGGGAGCCTACGAGCAGTACTTC
cdr3_aa: CASSLGSGAYEQYF

cdr3_length: 13
clone_size: NA
d_call: NA
j_call: TRBJ2-1
v_call: TRBV18
cdr3_nt: TGTGCCAGCTCAAAGGGGGTATACAATGAGCAGTTCTTC
cdr3_aa: CASSKGVYNEQFF